What follows are 19 T cell receptor beta chains derived from one specimen sequenced in a study of T cells in Graves' hyperthyroidism and ophthalmopathy. Authors of the study amplified TCR beta CDR3 regions from RNA transcripts. Researchers ran a first-round RT-PCR on the TCR CDR3 using the HTBI primer set. MiXCR, run by TCRdb on the multiplex PCR reads, gives a single entry per CDR3 protein. Among 300,000 to 400,000 distinct CDR3 sequences, approximately 15% were seen once, and the ten largest hold about 11%. Sample: blood. The origin of the receptors is a woman aged 60-75 years with Graves' hyperthyroidism.

This clonotype was counted many times. CDR3 amino acids: CASRKTGEQFF. DNA of the CDR3: TGTGCCAGCCGGAAGACGGGTGAGCAGTTCTTC. The gene calls are TRBV12-3 or TRBV12-4 and TRBJ2-1; D gene uncertain. This CDR3 has 11 residues. V gave up 8 bases and J gave up 9 bases, with 11 bases separating them.

The sample holds a few counts of this clonotype. The chain is built from TRBV30 and TRBJ1-2; D call uncertain. The germline V gene encodes CDR1 GTSNPN and CDR2 SVGIG (reference sequence). V lost 4 bases and J lost 2, with 11 bases in between. This CDR3 spans 13 amino acids. Written as DNA, the CDR3 is TGTGCCTGGAAGCCCCGGGTGAACTATGGCTACACCTTC. It translates to CAWKPRVNYGYTF. Filled out from reference TRBV30 and TRBJ1-2, the complete variable domain reads SQTIHQWPATLVQPVGSPLSLECTVEGTSNPNLYWYRQAAGRGLQLLFYSVGIGQISSEVPQNLSASRPQDRQFILSSKKLLLSDSGFYLCAWKPRVNYGYTFGSGTRLTVV.

This clonotype occurred many times. The chain employs TRBV19 and TRBJ1-2; TRBD1 aligns across 9 bases. The V gene end was trimmed by 3 bases and the J gene end by 4 bases; junction bases not matched to a gene: 9. Germline-derived CDR1 and CDR2 are LNHDA and SQIVND (reference sequence). This CDR3 spans 16 amino acids. The CDR3 DNA follows: TGTGCCAGTAGTATTCCCCCCGGGACAGGGTCCTATGGCTACACCTTC. Translation: CASSIPPGTGSYGYTF. Together with reference TRBV19 and TRBJ1-2, the CDR3 gives the full variable domain: DGGITQSPKYLFRKEGQNVTLSCEQNLNHDAMYWYRQDPGQGLRLIYYSQIVNDFQKGDIAEGYSVSREKKESFPLTVTSAQKNPTAFYLCASSIPPGTGSYGYTFGSGTRLTVV.

This clonotype was found many times. The chain carries TRBV5-5 and TRBJ2-5; the D is unclear. The CDR3 loop spans 13 amino acids. V was shortened by 2 bases and J by 1 base, with 6 bases between the two germline ends. In germline, CDR1 is SGHKS, CDR2 YYEKEE (reference sequence). As DNA, the CDR3 is TGTGCCAGCAGCTTCACTACCCAAGAGACCCAGTACTTC. It is translated as CASSFTTQETQYF.

The chain recombines TRBV28 with TRBJ2-1, with 9 bases fitting TRBD1. The germline gives CDR1 MDHEN, CDR2 SYDVKM. The ends lost 2 bases at V and 3 bases at J; junction bases unmatched: 8. CDR3 length: 17 amino acids. This CDR3 is CASSLPGQGRGYNEQFF. In DNA form, the CDR3 reads TGTGCCAGCAGTTTACCGGGACAGGGTAGAGGCTACAATGAGCAGTTCTTC.

This chain links TRBV6-1 with TRBJ2-2; TRBD1 aligns across 11 bases. Germline CDR1 MNHNS, CDR2 SASEGT. The length of the CDR3 is 15 residues. J lost 6 bases, V lost 6 bases, and 6 bases had no gene match. The CDR3 DNA sequence: TGTGCCAGCAGCCGGGCGGGACAGGGGGCCGGGGAGCTGTTTTTT. Protein product: CASSRAGQGAGELFF.

On this clonotype: Given a much more abundant clone one base away, this may be a read error. V and J are TRBV11-2 and TRBJ2-1; 11 positions match TRBD2. The CDR3 has 14 residues. After removal of 5 bases from V and 9 bases from J, the junction contained 6 bases not matched to a gene. CDR1 SGHAT and CDR2 FQNNGV come from the germline V gene. The CDR3 spells CASSISGRASEQFF. CDR3 DNA: TGTGCCAGCAGCATTAGCGGGAGGGCCAGTGAGCAGTTCTTC.

The chain employs TRBV10-3 and TRBJ2-7; D is possibly TRBD2 (5 bases). CDR3 length: 13 residues. V dropped 2 bases and J dropped 5 bases, with 10 bases sitting between them. Germline CDR1 is ENHRY and CDR2 is SYGVKD. The CDR3 loop reads CAISEPGNHEQYF. In nucleotides, the CDR3 is TGTGCCATCAGTGAGCCCGGGAACCACGAGCAGTACTTC.

With respect to this clonotype: A much bigger clone sits one base away, suggesting this may be a read error. This chain links TRBV5-6 with TRBJ2-7; D may be TRBD1 or TRBD2 (6 bases each). The CDR3 is made up of 16 amino acids. With 4 bases removed from V and 5 bases from J, the gap between germline ends came to 22 bases. Germline CDR1 is SGHDT and CDR2 is YYEEEE. CDR3 amino acids: CASSQWRAPGAHEQYF. Here the CDR3 DNA reads TGTGCCAGCAGCCAGTGGAGGGCGCCAGGGGCCCACGAGCAGTACTTC.

This clonotype has only a few counts. The rearrangement links TRBV20-1 to TRBJ2-7; 14 bases fit TRBD2. The CDR3 spans 14 residues. With V trimmed by 6 bases and J by 7 bases, 8 bases remained unmatched. Germline CDR1 and CDR2: DFQATT and SNEGSKA (reference sequence). In nucleotides, the CDR3 is TGCAGTGCCCAGACTAGCGGGAGGGCCAGTGAGCAGTACTTC. Translated, it gives CSAQTSGRASEQYF.

The rearrangement uses TRBV29-1 and TRBJ2-7; no clear D. CDR3 size: 15 residues. Trimming pared 0 bases from V and 0 bases from J, leaving 12 bases between. In germline, CDR1 is SQVTM, CDR2 ANQGSEA. CDR3 nucleotides: TGCAGCGTTGAAGATTCGGCCAGCGCCTCCTACGAGCAGTACTTC. Translating it yields CSVEDSASASYEQYF.

In the case of this clonotype: A much larger clonotype is one base distant, so this may be a read error. V usage is TRBV27 and J usage is TRBJ2-7; 8 nucleotides agree with TRBD1. This CDR3 comprises 14 residues. Germline V gene sequence: CDR1 MNHEY, CDR2 SMNVEV (reference sequence). Trimming at V came to 6 bases and at J to 6 bases, leaving 10 bases not matched to a gene. The CDR3 sequence: CASRYDRGESEQYF. CDR3 coding DNA: TGTGCCAGCAGGTATGACAGGGGTGAGAGCGAGCAGTACTTC.

This clonotype has ten or more counts. This chain uses TRBV5-8 with TRBJ2-3; 13 bases are a match to TRBD2. The trim removed 5 bases at V and 3 bases at J, leaving 6 bases unmatched. CDR1 is SGHTS and CDR2 is YDEGEE in the germline V gene. The CDR3 has 16 residues. DNA for the CDR3: TGTGCCAGCAGTTATTCGACTAGCGGGAGGACAGATACGCAGTATTTT. Its protein product is CASSYSTSGRTDTQYF.

The J gene is TRBJ2-1, the V gene TRBV4-1, with unresolved D. V was trimmed by 1 base and J by 1 base, leaving 8 bases between them. Germline values: CDR1 MGHRA, CDR2 YSYEKL. The CDR3 is 15 residues long. DNA of the CDR3: TGCGCCAGCAGCCAAGTACTAACGTCCTACAATGAGCAGTTCTTC. It yields the protein CASSQVLTSYNEQFF.

At least ten counts were recorded for this clonotype. The chain recombines TRBV11-2 with TRBJ2-3; maybe TRBD2 (7 bases). The CDR3 length is 14 residues. The ends were cut back, 7 bases at V and 4 bases at J, with 15 bases in the middle. Germline assignment: CDR1 SGHAT and CDR2 FQNNGV. CDR3 nucleotide sequence: TGTGCCAGCAACTGGGGGGGGCCCCCAGATACGCAGTATTTT. Translating gives CASNWGGPPDTQYF.

This clonotype was detected only a few times. The chain is built from TRBV24-1 and TRBJ2-3; D is unclear. The CDR3 consists of 13 residues. V was trimmed by 4 bases and J by 10 bases, leaving 14 bases between them. Germline V gene data show CDR1 as KGHDR and CDR2 as SFDVKD. The CDR3 loop is CATSEWPKSAQYF. In DNA, the CDR3 is TGTGCCACCAGTGAATGGCCTAAAAGTGCGCAGTATTTT.

The V call is TRBV7-9, the J call TRBJ1-4; the D gene is possibly TRBD1 (5 bases). CDR3 size: 18 residues. The germline V gene encodes CDR1 SEHNR and CDR2 FQNEAQ (reference sequence). Trimming cost V 6 bases and J 1 base, with 21 bases left between them. CDR3 loop: CASSSGEGFHETNEKLFF. The DNA of the CDR3 is TGTGCCAGCAGTTCCGGGGAGGGGTTCCACGAAACTAATGAAAAACTGTTTTTT.

This clonotype was seen repeatedly, ten times or more. The rearrangement uses TRBV12-3 or TRBV12-4 and TRBJ1-5; D gene ambiguous. This CDR3 has 15 amino acids. V lost 1 base and J lost 6, with 13 bases in between. The CDR3, as DNA: TGTGCCAGCAGTTTAGGATTGCCACCCAGTCAGCCCCAGCATTTT. Its protein product is CASSLGLPPSQPQHF.

The chain is built from TRBV24-1 and TRBJ2-1; TRBD1 agrees at 7 bases. J was trimmed by 8 bases and V by 4 bases; bases with no gene match: 4. The CDR3 is 13 residues long. Germline-derived CDR1 and CDR2 are KGHDR and SFDVKD. CDR3 in amino acids: CATSEVGGDEQFF. The CDR3 nucleotides are TGTGCCACCAGTGAAGTAGGGGGCGATGAGCAGTTCTTC.